This T cell receptor beta chain was sequenced in a study of identical twins. Unique molecular identifiers were present on the cDNA, which also gained a universal primer site by template switching. MiXCR was run by TCRdb on the 5' RACE reads, yielding one entry per CDR3 protein. The repertoire includes roughly 1,500,000 distinct CDR3 sequences, around a third of them detected once, and 0.27% sits in the top ten. This receptor was identified in a newborn girl in good health. Sequencing used cord blood.

The CDR3 loop is CASSPRLLARNTDTQYF. The CDR3 DNA reads TGTGCCAGCAGCCCTAGGCTACTAGCGAGAAACACAGATACGCAGTATTTT. V is TRBV11-2 and J is TRBJ2-3; 7 bases match TRBD2. V lost 5 bases, J lost 2 bases, and 13 bases stayed unmatched. The CDR3 sequence is 17 residues long. CDR1 is SGHAT and CDR2 is FQNNGV in the germline V gene.